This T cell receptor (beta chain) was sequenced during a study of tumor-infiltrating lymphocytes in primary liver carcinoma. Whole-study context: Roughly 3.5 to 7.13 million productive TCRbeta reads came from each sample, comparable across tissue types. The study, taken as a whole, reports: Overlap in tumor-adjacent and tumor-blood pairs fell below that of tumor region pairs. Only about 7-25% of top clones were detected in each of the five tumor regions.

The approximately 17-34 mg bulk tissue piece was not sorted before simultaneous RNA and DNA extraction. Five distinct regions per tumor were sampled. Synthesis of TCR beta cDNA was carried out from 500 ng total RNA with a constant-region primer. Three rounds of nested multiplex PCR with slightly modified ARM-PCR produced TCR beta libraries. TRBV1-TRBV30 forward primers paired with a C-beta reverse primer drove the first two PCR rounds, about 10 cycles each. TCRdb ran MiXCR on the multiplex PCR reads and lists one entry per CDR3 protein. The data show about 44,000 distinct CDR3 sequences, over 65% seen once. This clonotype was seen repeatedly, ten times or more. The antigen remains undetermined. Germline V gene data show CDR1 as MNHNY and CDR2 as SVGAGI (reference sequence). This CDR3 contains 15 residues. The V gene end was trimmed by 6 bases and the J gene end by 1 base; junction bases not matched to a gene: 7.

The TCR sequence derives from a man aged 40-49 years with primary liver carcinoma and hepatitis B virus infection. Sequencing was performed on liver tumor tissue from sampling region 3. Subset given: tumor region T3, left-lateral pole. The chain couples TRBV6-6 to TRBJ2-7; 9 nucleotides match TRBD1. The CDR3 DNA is TGTGCCAGCAGGAATCACGGGACAGGGTCCTACGAGCAGTACTTC. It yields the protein CASRNHGTGSYEQYF.